The 32 T cell receptor beta chains below come from one sample, sequenced in a study of blood T cell repertoires in COVID-19. Using immunoSEQ multiplex PCR, the repertoire was profiled, and TCRdb retains in-frame clones only, with some absent. Here the sample spans tens of thousands of clones, 88% being singletons. Sequencing input: peripheral blood. The receptors here all came from a human donor in a cohort sampled during active COVID-19.

The chain combines TRBV5-4 with TRBJ2-7; D unclear. With 2 bases removed from V and 4 bases from J, the gap between germline ends came to 7 bases. Germline values: CDR1 SGHNT, CDR2 YYREEE (reference sequence). The CDR3 runs to 12 residues. CDR3 DNA: TGTGCCAGCAGCTTTCAGGCGTACGAGCAGTACTTC. Its protein is CASSFQAYEQYF.

The CDR3 sequence: CASSQVGTGGNYGYTF. Written as DNA, the CDR3 is TGTGCCAGCAGCCAAGTTGGGACAGGGGGGAACTATGGCTACACCTTC. The chain couples TRBV4-2 to TRBJ1-2; TRBD1 agrees at 11 bases. The CDR3 has 16 amino acids. The germline V gene encodes CDR1 LGHNA and CDR2 YNFKEQ. Trimming removed 1 base from V and 2 bases from J; junction bases left unmatched: 3.

The chain is built from TRBV4-1 and TRBJ2-2; D is unclear. With 2 bases removed from V and 0 bases from J, the gap between germline ends came to 7 bases. CDR1 is MGHRA, CDR2 YSYEKL, per germline. This CDR3 is built from 15 residues. The CDR3 reads CASSQSLANTGELFF. Here the CDR3 DNA reads TGCGCCAGCAGCCAATCTTTAGCGAACACCGGGGAGCTGTTTTTT.

The rearrangement links TRBV10-2 to TRBJ1-2; perhaps TRBD1 as D (5 bases). CDR1 is WSHSY and CDR2 is SAAADI in the germline V gene. The V end was cut by 3 bases, the J end by 3 bases, with 11 bases between. This CDR3 is built from 14 residues. The CDR3 sequence is CASSDQGGYYGYTF. CDR3 in DNA: TGCGCCAGCAGTGACCAGGGCGGCTACTATGGCTACACCTTC.

This chain joins TRBV2 and TRBJ2-1; TRBD1 aligns across 9 bases. Germline CDR1 reads SNHLY; CDR2 reads FYNNEI. The CDR3 length is 13 residues. V shed 4 bases, J shed 10 bases, and the junction held 5 bases outside the gene matches. The CDR3 nucleotides are TGTGCCAGCAGTGGAGGACAGGGGTGGGAGCAGTTCTTC. Amino acids: CASSGGQGWEQFF.

The V call is TRBV10-3, the J call TRBJ2-2; 12 bases line up with TRBD2. After removal of 10 bases from V and 5 bases from J, the junction contained 11 bases not matched to a gene. The CDR3 spans 16 residues. Germline CDR1 ENHRY, CDR2 SYGVKD. CDR3: CATGTSGSSGTGELFF. CDR3 sequence (DNA): TGTGCCACCGGGACTAGCGGGTCCAGCGGAACCGGGGAGCTGTTTTTT.

V usage is TRBV6-5 and J usage is TRBJ1-1; tentative D call: TRBD1 (5 bases). Germline CDR1 and CDR2: MNHEY and SVGAGI. Deletions cut 5 bases from V and 2 bases from J, with 6 bases between. The CDR3 extends over 12 amino acids. The CDR3 nucleotides read TGTGCCAGCAGTCAGGGAAACACTGAAGCTTTCTTT. As protein: CASSQGNTEAFF.

This chain joins TRBV7-2 and TRBJ1-1; 8 bases are shared with TRBD1. The V gene's germline CDR1 is SGHTA and CDR2 FQGNSA. This CDR3 is built from 14 residues. J was trimmed by 4 bases and V by 1 base; bases with no gene match: 2. CDR3 loop: CASSLVTGGTEAFF. The CDR3 DNA reads as TGTGCCAGCAGCTTAGTAACAGGGGGCACTGAAGCTTTCTTT.

The chain joins TRBV4-2 to TRBJ2-2; tentatively, D is TRBD2 (5 bases). Germline values: CDR1 LGHNA, CDR2 YNFKEQ. V shed 0 bases and J shed 4 bases, with 15 bases lying between them. The CDR3 has 17 residues. The CDR3, as DNA: TGTGCCAGCAGCCAAGAATTAGGAGGTGGAGGCACCGGGGAGCTGTTTTTT. This sequence encodes CASSQELGGGGTGELFF.

As for this clone: Different DNA sequences within this sample yield the same CDR3. The chain has TRBV24-1 and TRBJ2-3, with 8 nucleotides matching TRBD2. Germline assignment: CDR1 KGHDR and CDR2 SFDVKD. With V trimmed by 9 bases and J by 3 bases, 7 bases remained unmatched. The CDR3 has 14 residues. In nucleotides, the CDR3 is TGTGCCACCTCTGACTTAGCGGGGACAGATACGCAGTATTTT. This translates into CATSDLAGTDTQYF.

The rearrangement joins TRBV6-5 to TRBJ2-2, with TRBD1 as a possible D gene (6 bases). CDR1 MNHEY and CDR2 SVGAGI come from the germline V gene. The CDR3 spans 15 residues. Trimming pared 6 bases from V and 0 bases from J, leaving 11 bases between. The CDR3 protein is CASRPGASNTGELFF. The CDR3 bases are TGTGCCAGCAGACCAGGGGCCTCGAACACCGGGGAGCTGTTTTTT.

V is TRBV20-1 and J is TRBJ2-1, with a weak D call TRBD2 (5 bases). The CDR3 is 16 residues long. The V gene's germline CDR1 is DFQATT and CDR2 SNEGSKA (reference sequence). V gave up 3 bases and J gave up 7 bases, with 22 bases separating them. The DNA for the CDR3 is TGCAGTGCTAGTAGTACCCTAGCCCGAGGTAGAAATGAGCAGTTCTTC. Its protein product is CSASSTLARGRNEQFF.

The V call is TRBV2, the J call TRBJ1-5; 8 bases match TRBD1. Germline trimming cut 4 bases from V and 9 bases from J; bases unmatched to any gene: 17. CDR1 is SNHLY and CDR2 is FYNNEI in the germline V gene. The CDR3 loop spans 17 amino acids. CDR3 amino acids: CASSGSDREPIIRPQHF. In nucleotides, the CDR3 is TGTGCCAGCAGTGGCTCGGACAGGGAGCCAATTATTCGGCCCCAGCATTTT.

CDR3 sequence reads: CASSSGKPEAFF. CDR3 bases: TGTGCCAGCAGTTCGGGGAAACCTGAAGCTTTCTTT. The rearrangement links TRBV27 to TRBJ1-1; D is ambiguous. Germline values: CDR1 MNHEY, CDR2 SMNVEV (reference sequence). There are 12 residues in the CDR3. The V gene lost 4 bases and the J gene lost 6 bases, with 9 bases spanning the gap.

This clone occurred a few times. This chain uses TRBV2 with TRBJ1-3; 8 nucleotides line up with TRBD1. The V gene's germline CDR1 is SNHLY and CDR2 FYNNEI. CDR3 length: 13 residues. The V gene end was trimmed by 6 bases and the J gene end by 2 bases; junction bases not matched to a gene: 0. CDR3 in amino acids: CASRGQAGNTIYF. In DNA form, the CDR3 reads TGTGCCAGCAGGGGACAGGCTGGAAACACCATATATTTT. The full variable domain, its missing parts supplied by reference TRBV2 and TRBJ1-3, is EPEVTQTPSHQVTQMGQEVILRCVPISNHLYFYWYRQILGQKVEFLVSFYNNEISEKSEIFDDQFSVERPDGSNFTLKIRSTKLEDSAMYFCASRGQAGNTIYFGEGSWLTVV.

This chain joins TRBV19 and TRBJ1-1; TRBD1 aligns across 7 bases. The CDR3 sequence is 13 residues long. J was trimmed by 0 bases and V by 9 bases; bases with no gene match: 4. Germline CDR1 is LNHDA and CDR2 is SQIVND (reference sequence). The CDR3 region is CASSGQLNTEAFF. The CDR3 region has the DNA TGTGCCAGCTCGGGACAGCTGAACACTGAAGCTTTCTTT.

The J gene is TRBJ2-7, the V gene TRBV6-5; 7 bases fit TRBD1. The germline CDR1 and CDR2 sequences are MNHEY and SVGAGI. This CDR3 has 16 residues. V shed 0 bases and J 4 bases; nucleotides not matched to a gene: 9. CDR3: CASSYSVGAGGYEQYF. CDR3 bases: TGTGCCAGCAGTTACTCGGTTGGGGCAGGGGGATACGAGCAGTACTTC.

The gene calls are TRBV15 and TRBJ2-1; D gene unclear. V was cut by 0 bases and J by 4 bases, with 10 bases left in between. The germline V gene encodes CDR1 LNHNV and CDR2 YYDKDF (reference sequence). This CDR3 comprises 15 residues. The CDR3 sequence is CATSRDLPQYNEQFF. The DNA for the CDR3 is TGTGCCACCAGCAGAGATCTACCCCAATACAATGAGCAGTTCTTC.

The rearrangement joins TRBV19 to TRBJ2-7; a possible D gene is TRBD1 (6 bases). The CDR3 has 14 amino acids. Per the germline V gene, CDR1 is LNHDA and CDR2 is SQIVND (reference sequence). V was pared by 6 bases and J by 2 bases, with 14 bases between. CDR3 sequence reads: CASRPPGAPYEQYF. CDR3 DNA: TGTGCCAGTAGACCCCCAGGGGCCCCCTACGAGCAGTACTTC.

V usage is TRBV5-6 and J usage is TRBJ2-2, with a tentative D call TRBD1 (5 bases). The ends were cut back, 3 bases at V and 0 bases at J, with 15 bases in the middle. This CDR3 contains 17 residues. Germline V gene lookup returns CDR1 SGHDT and CDR2 YYEEEE. The CDR3 reads CASSSATQDANTGELFF. CDR3 sequence (DNA): TGTGCCAGCAGCTCTGCAACACAGGACGCGAACACCGGGGAGCTGTTTTTT.

The rearrangement uses TRBV5-6 and TRBJ1-2; 7 bases align to TRBD1. This CDR3 is 14 amino acids long. Germline CDR1 SGHDT, CDR2 YYEEEE. Trimming cost V 4 bases and J 3 bases; bases outside gene matches: 6. The CDR3: CASSPEQGYYGYTF. In nucleotides, the CDR3 is TGTGCCAGCAGCCCAGAACAGGGGTACTATGGCTACACCTTC. Looking up the rest from reference TRBV5-6 and TRBJ1-2 gives the full variable domain: DAGVTQSPTHLIKTRGQQVTLRCSPKSGHDTVSWYQQALGQGPQFIFQYYEEEERQRGNFPDRFSGHQFPNYSSELNVNALLLGDSALYLCASSPEQGYYGYTFGSGTRLTVV.

The rearrangement uses TRBV5-4 and TRBJ2-3; tentative D call: TRBD1 (6 bases). The germline gives CDR1 SGHNT, CDR2 YYREEE (reference sequence). The CDR3 runs to 13 residues. Trimming left V 4 bases short and J 3 bases short, with 9 bases between. The CDR3 is CASSTTGTDTQYF. In DNA form, the CDR3 reads TGTGCCAGCAGCACTACAGGGACAGATACGCAGTATTTT.

The rearrangement links TRBV7-3 to TRBJ2-3, with D possibly being TRBD2 (5 bases). Trimming stripped 5 bases from V and 2 bases from J, with 17 bases between. The CDR3 loop spans 16 amino acids. CDR1 and CDR2 from the germline V gene are SGHTA and FQGTGA. CDR3 residues: CASSLEGGLPTDTQYF. The CDR3 nucleotides are TGTGCCAGCAGCCTAGAGGGTGGGCTACCCACAGATACGCAGTATTTT.

The chain recombines TRBV27 with TRBJ1-5, with D unresolved. Germline CDR1 reads MNHEY; CDR2 reads SMNVEV (reference sequence). Trimming removed 4 bases at V and 4 bases at J, with 5 bases between. The CDR3 loop spans 12 amino acids. CDR3 in DNA: TGTGCCAGCAGTTACAGAAATCAGCCCCAGCATTTT. Translation gives CASSYRNQPQHF.

The genes are TRBV28 and TRBJ2-3, with 9 bases lining up with TRBD2. CDR1 and CDR2 (germline): MDHEN, SYDVKM. The CDR3 is 15 amino acids. The ends lost 2 bases at V and 4 bases at J; junction bases unmatched: 4. The chain's CDR3 is CASSLAGGRADTQYF. Here the CDR3 DNA reads TGTGCCAGCAGTTTAGCGGGAGGGCGGGCAGATACGCAGTATTTT.

This sequence joins TRBV5-1 and TRBJ2-3, with TRBD1 matching over 9 bases. Germline loops: CDR1 SGHRS, CDR2 YFSETQ. This CDR3 region has 17 residues. The V and J ends lost 3 bases and 3 bases, in that order; junction bases with no gene match: 11. The CDR3 reads CASSSPTGQGATDTQYF. CDR3 DNA sequence: TGCGCCAGCAGCTCGCCTACGGGACAGGGCGCAACAGATACGCAGTATTTT.

The chain links TRBV5-4 to TRBJ1-5; 7 positions match TRBD1. Looked up from germline, CDR1 is SGHNT and CDR2 is YYREEE (reference sequence). With 0 bases clipped from V and 5 bases from J, the junction kept 8 bases outside the gene matches. This CDR3 contains 16 residues. The CDR3 loop reads CASSLGGDREDQPQHF. In DNA, the CDR3 is TGTGCCAGCAGCTTGGGGGGCGACAGGGAGGATCAGCCCCAGCATTTT.

Here the CDR3 DNA reads TGCAGCGTTGTTCGCGGGGCCCAAGAGACCCAGTACTTC. It translates to CSVVRGAQETQYF. V gene TRBV29-1 combines with J gene TRBJ2-5; D possibly corresponds to TRBD2 (6 bases). Trimming left V 4 bases short and J 1 base short, with 10 bases between. Germline CDR1 reads SQVTM; CDR2 reads ANQGSEA. The CDR3 consists of 13 residues.

This chain joins TRBV19 and TRBJ2-7; no clear D. Germline CDR1 reads LNHDA; CDR2 reads SQIVND (reference sequence). V lost 3 bases to trimming and J lost 7 bases, with 13 bases between them. The CDR3 totals 13 residues. The CDR3 loop is CASSINSGREQYF. The CDR3, as DNA: TGTGCCAGTAGTATTAACTCTGGTCGGGAGCAGTACTTC.

The rearrangement uses TRBV7-8 and TRBJ2-3, with 10 bases that match TRBD2. In germline, CDR1 is SGHVS, CDR2 FQNEAQ. CDR3 length: 17 amino acids. The junction had 6 bases not matched to a gene; V was cut back by 1 base and J by 2 bases. CDR3 amino acids: CASSLVLSGRATDTQYF. CDR3 coding DNA: TGTGCCAGCAGCTTAGTTCTGAGCGGGAGGGCCACAGATACGCAGTATTTT.

This chain joins TRBV5-1 and TRBJ2-7; D is uncertain. V shed 0 bases and J shed 2 bases, with 9 bases lying between them. The CDR3 consists of 14 residues. In germline, CDR1 is SGHRS, CDR2 YFSETQ. The CDR3 is CASSLAPGPYEQYF. In DNA, the CDR3 is TGCGCCAGCAGCTTGGCCCCCGGTCCCTACGAGCAGTACTTC.

This clone has just one count. The chain couples TRBV7-3 to TRBJ2-6; a possible D gene is TRBD1 (6 bases). CDR1 SGHTA and CDR2 FQGTGA come from the germline V gene. V lost 4 bases and J lost 0, with 10 bases in between. The CDR3 consists of 16 residues. The CDR3 nucleotides read TGTGCCAGCAGCTCGACAGGTCGCTCTGGGGCCAACGTCCTGACTTTC. Amino acid sequence: CASSSTGRSGANVLTF.